This TCR beta chain comes out of a study of blood T cell repertoires in COVID-19. Overall study: The origin of the acute and convalescent COVID-19 samples was the United States, Italy and Spain. PBMCs, B-cell-depleted T cells, or T cells were the source of the cDNA or gDNA that made up the material.

As originally analysed: Amplification of reference gene primers was used by the study to estimate nucleated cell counts. Repertoires were generated with immunoSEQ multiplex PCR, while TCRdb's copy carries only in-frame clones and drops some. V and J calls plus clone size are reproduced from that table; the DNA served to infer D and trimming. Found here are under 400,000 clones, about nine tenths of them singletons; the top ten hold roughly 2.8%. Patients from Seattle were sampled longitudinally, starting during active infection. V dropped 5 bases and J dropped 12 bases, with 16 bases sitting between them. Germline CDR1 reads MNHEY; CDR2 reads SVGEGT. This CDR3 is built from 13 residues.

The receptor was derived from a woman younger than 45 with COVID-19, enrolled during active disease. The chain is built from TRBV6-2 or TRBV6-3 and TRBJ1-4, with unresolved D. What was sequenced was peripheral blood. The CDR3 reads CASSPRTFEELFF. The CDR3 nucleotides read TGTGCCAGCAGTCCAAGGACTTTCGAAGAACTGTTTTTT.